This T cell receptor beta chain is from a study of T cells in localized non-small cell lung cancer. Study observations and caveats: Exceeding tumor, uninvolved adjacent lung had the highest T cell clonality.

Of note for this clone: The antigen remains unidentified.

CDR3 length equals 14 residues. Trimming stripped 3 bases from V and 7 bases from J, with 15 bases between. From germline, CDR1 is MGHRA and CDR2 YSYEKL. TCRdb keeps only in-frame clones here, not all; method: immunoSEQ multiplex PCR. The data hold roughly 18,000 clones, with approximately 80% observed a single time. The chain is built from TRBV4-1 and TRBJ1-1; TRBD1 is a possible D gene (6 bases). Sequencing was performed on peripheral blood, taken before any cancer treatment. This receptor was obtained from a female donor older than 55 with stage I lung adenocarcinoma. Here the CDR3 reads CASSHQPGQIEAFF. In DNA form, the CDR3 reads TGCGCCAGCAGCCACCAACCCGGACAGATTGAAGCTTTCTTT.